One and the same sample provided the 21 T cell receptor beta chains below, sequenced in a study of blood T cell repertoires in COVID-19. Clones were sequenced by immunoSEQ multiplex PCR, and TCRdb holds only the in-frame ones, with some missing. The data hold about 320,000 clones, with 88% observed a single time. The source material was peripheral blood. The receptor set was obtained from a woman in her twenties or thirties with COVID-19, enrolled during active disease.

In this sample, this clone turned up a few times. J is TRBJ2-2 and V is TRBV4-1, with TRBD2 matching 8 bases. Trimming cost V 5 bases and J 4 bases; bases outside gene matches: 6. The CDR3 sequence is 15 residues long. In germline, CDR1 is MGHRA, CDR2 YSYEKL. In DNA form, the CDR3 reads TGCGCCAGCAGCTTCGGGGGGGCCGGCACCGGGGAGCTGTTTTTT. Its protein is CASSFGGAGTGELFF.

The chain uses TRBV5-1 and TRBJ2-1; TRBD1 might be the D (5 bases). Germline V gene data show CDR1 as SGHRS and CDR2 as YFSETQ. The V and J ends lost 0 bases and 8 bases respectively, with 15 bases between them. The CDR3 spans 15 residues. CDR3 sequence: CASSLEVQGMDEQFF. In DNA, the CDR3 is TGCGCCAGCAGCTTGGAGGTGCAGGGAATGGATGAGCAGTTCTTC.

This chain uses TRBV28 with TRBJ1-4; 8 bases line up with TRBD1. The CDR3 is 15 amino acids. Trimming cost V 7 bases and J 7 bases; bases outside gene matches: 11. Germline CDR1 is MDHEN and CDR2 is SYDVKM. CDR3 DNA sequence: TGTGCCAGCAACCCGGGACAGGTCTGGTCTGAAAAACTGTTTTTT. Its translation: CASNPGQVWSEKLFF.

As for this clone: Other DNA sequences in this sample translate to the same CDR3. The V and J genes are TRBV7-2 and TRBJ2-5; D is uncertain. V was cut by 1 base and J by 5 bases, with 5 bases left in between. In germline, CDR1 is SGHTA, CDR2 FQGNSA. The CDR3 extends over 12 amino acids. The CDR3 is CASSLGVETQYF. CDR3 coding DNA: TGTGCCAGCAGCTTAGGAGTTGAGACCCAGTACTTC.

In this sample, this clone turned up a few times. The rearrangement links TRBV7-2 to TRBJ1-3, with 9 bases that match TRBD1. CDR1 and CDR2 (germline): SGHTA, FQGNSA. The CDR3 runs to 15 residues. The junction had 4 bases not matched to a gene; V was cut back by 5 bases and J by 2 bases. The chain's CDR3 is CASSTDRGPGNTIYF. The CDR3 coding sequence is TGTGCCAGCAGCACGGACAGGGGCCCTGGAAACACCATATATTTT.

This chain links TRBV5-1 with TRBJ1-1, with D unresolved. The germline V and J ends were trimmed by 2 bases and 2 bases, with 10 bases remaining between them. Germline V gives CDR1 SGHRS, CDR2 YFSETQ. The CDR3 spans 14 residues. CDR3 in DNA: TGCGCCAGCAGCTTACAGCCGCGAAACACTGAAGCTTTCTTT. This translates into CASSLQPRNTEAFF.

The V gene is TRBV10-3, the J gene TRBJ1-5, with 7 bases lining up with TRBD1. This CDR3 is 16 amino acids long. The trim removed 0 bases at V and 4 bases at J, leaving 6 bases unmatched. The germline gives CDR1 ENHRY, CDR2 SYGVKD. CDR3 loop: CAISESMAGGNQPQHF. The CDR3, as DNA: TGTGCCATCAGTGAGTCGATGGCAGGGGGGAATCAGCCCCAGCATTTT.

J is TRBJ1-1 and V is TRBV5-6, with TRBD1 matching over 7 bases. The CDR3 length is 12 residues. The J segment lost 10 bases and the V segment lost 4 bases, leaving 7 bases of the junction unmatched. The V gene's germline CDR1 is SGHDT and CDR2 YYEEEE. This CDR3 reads CASSRRGPGAFF. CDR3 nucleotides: TGTGCCAGCAGCCGGAGGGGGCCCGGAGCTTTCTTT.

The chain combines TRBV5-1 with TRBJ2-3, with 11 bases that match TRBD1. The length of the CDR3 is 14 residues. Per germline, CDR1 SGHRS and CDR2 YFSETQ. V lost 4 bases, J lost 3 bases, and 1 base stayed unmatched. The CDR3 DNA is TGCGCCAGCAGCGGGGACAGGGGGACAGATACGCAGTATTTT. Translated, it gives CASSGDRGTDTQYF.

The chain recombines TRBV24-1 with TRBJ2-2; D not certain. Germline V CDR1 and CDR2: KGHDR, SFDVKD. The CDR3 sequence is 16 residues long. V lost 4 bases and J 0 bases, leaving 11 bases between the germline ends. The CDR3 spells CATSDPRNSNTGELFF. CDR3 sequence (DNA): TGTGCCACCAGTGACCCCAGGAATTCGAACACCGGGGAGCTGTTTTTT.

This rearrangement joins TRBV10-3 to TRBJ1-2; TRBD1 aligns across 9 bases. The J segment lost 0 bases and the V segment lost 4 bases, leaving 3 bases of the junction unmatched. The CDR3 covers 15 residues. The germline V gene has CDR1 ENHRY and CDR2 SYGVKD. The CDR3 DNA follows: TGTGCCATCAGTGGTAGACAGGGGGCTAACTATGGCTACACCTTC. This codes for CAISGRQGANYGYTF.

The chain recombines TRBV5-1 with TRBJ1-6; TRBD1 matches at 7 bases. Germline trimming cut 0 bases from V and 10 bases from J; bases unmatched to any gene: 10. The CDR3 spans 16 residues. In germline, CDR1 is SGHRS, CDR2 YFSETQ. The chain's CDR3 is CASSLDLGQVSSPLHF. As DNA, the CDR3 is TGCGCCAGCAGCTTGGACCTTGGACAGGTTTCCTCACCCCTCCACTTT.

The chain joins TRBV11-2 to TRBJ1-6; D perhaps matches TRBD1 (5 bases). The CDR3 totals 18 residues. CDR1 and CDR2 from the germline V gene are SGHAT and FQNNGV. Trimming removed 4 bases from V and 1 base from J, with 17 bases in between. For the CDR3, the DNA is TGTGCCAGCAGCTCCCCGGCAGGGATATCTTCCTATAATTCACCCCTCCACTTT. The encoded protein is CASSSPAGISSYNSPLHF.

This CDR3 is CASSYSRQGEKTQYF. The CDR3 bases are TGTGCCAGCAGTTACTCGAGACAGGGTGAGAAGACCCAGTACTTC. The gene calls are TRBV6-5 and TRBJ2-5; TRBD1 matches 7 bases. CDR3 size: 15 residues. Trimming removed 0 bases from V and 6 bases from J; junction bases left unmatched: 7. Germline lookup yields CDR1 MNHEY and CDR2 SVGAGI.

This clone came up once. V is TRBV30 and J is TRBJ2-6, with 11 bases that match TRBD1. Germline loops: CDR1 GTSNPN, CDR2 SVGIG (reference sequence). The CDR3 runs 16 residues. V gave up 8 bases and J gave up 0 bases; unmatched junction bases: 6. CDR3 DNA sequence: TGTGCCGGAACCGGGACAGGGGGCTCTGGGGCCAACGTCCTGACTTTC. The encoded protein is CAGTGTGGSGANVLTF.

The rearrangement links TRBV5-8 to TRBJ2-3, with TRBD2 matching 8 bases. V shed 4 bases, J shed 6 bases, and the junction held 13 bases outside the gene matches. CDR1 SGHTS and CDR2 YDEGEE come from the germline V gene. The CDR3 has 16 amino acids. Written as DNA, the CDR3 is TGTGCCAGCAGCCCCGGGACTAGTGGGCATAGCGATACGCAGTATTTT. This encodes CASSPGTSGHSDTQYF. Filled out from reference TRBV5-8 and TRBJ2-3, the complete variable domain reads EAGVTQSPTHLIKTRGQQATLRCSPISGHTSVYWYQQALGLGLQFLLWYDEGEERNRGNFPPRFSGRQFPNYSSELNVNALELEDSALYLCASSPGTSGHSDTQYFGPGTRLTVL.

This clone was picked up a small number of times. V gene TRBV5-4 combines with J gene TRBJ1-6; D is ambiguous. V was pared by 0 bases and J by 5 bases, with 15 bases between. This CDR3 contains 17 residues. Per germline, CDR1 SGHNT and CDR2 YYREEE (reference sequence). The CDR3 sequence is CASSLGPTRTNNSPLHF. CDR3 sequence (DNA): TGTGCCAGCAGCTTGGGGCCAACTAGGACCAATAATTCACCCCTCCACTTT.

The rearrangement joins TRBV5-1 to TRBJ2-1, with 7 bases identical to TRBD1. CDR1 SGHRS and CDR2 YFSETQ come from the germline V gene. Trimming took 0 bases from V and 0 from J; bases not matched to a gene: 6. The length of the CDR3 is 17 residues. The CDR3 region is CASSLGQGSSSYNEQFF. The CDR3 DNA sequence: TGCGCCAGCAGCTTGGGACAGGGTTCAAGCTCCTACAATGAGCAGTTCTTC.

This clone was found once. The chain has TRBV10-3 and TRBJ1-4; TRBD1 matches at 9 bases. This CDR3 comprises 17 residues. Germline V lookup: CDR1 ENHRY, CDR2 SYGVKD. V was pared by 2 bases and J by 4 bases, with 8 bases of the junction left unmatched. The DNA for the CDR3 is TGTGCCATCAGTGAGGTGGACAGGGGACTTAATAATGAAAAACTGTTTTTT. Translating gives CAISEVDRGLNNEKLFF.

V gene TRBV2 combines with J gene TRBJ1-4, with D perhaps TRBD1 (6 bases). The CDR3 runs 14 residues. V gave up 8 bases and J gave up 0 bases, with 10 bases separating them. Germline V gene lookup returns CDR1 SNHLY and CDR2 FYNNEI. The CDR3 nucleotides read TGTGCCAGCGGGGACACTCCAACTAATGAAAAACTGTTTTTT. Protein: CASGDTPTNEKLFF.

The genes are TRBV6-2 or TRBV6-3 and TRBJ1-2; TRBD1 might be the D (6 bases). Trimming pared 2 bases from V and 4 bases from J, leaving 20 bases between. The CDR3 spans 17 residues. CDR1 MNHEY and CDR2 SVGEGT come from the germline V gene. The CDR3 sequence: CASSYAPISRTVYGYTF. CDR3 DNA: TGTGCCAGCAGTTACGCTCCCATAAGTCGGACAGTCTATGGCTACACCTTC.